This T cell receptor beta chain is from a study of early T cells in non-severe SARS-CoV-2 infection. In the study overall: Chains were unpaired, as sequencing was done on bulk RNA from unsorted whole blood.

The study, taken as a whole, reports: VDJdb matches were skewed toward anti-spike CD8 T cell responses.

The CDR3 spans 14 residues. V lost 5 bases, J lost 7 bases, and 5 bases stayed unmatched. CDR1 and CDR2 (germline): MNHEY, SMNVEV (reference sequence). This clonotype has just a few counts. Its target is not known. Researchers attached unique molecular identifiers to individual cDNA molecules. Each CDR3 protein is one row after TCRdb ran MiXCR on the 5' RACE reads. The data contain about 34,000 distinct CDR3 sequences, about 7% of them seen just once; the ten biggest clones take up around an eighth. The rearrangement uses TRBV27 and TRBJ2-2; 9 nucleotides align to TRBD1. This sequence was found in an adult who was a healthcare worker with PCR-confirmed SARS-CoV-2 infection or an uninfected control (not recorded which). The sequencing here drew on whole blood, taken at baseline. The CDR3 sequence is CASSPGQGVGELFF. CDR3 bases: TGTGCCAGCAGTCCGGGACAGGGAGTCGGGGAGCTGTTTTTT.